Listed here are 5 T cell receptor beta chains from one sample, sequenced in a study of blood T cells in healthy people across ages. A second PCR, run for about 7 to 11 cycles, used a sample-barcoded 5' primer plus a J-beta primer mix. TCRdb reprocessed the 5' RACE reads via MiXCR and lists one record per CDR3 protein. Of about 560,000 distinct CDR3 sequences listed, around a quarter are singletons. These data were likewise used in another study, on T cells of mothers and their children.

Sample: blood. These TCRs come from a boy younger than 10 in good health.

The chain combines TRBV5-1 with TRBJ2-5; D gene uncertain. V lost 1 base to trimming and J lost 2 bases, with 12 bases between them. CDR1 and CDR2 from the germline V gene are SGHRS and YFSETQ. CDR3 size: 15 residues. DNA for the CDR3: TGCGCCAGCAGCTTGCCTTTAGGAGCTCAAGAGACCCAGTACTTC. Translating it yields CASSLPLGAQETQYF. The full variable domain, its missing parts supplied by reference TRBV5-1 and TRBJ2-5, is KAGVTQTPRYLIKTRGQQVTLSCSPISGHRSVSWYQQTPGQGLQFLFEYFSETQRNKGNFPGRFSGRQFSNSRSEMNVSTLELGDSALYLCASSLPLGAQETQYFGPGTRLLVL.

Many counts were recorded for this clonotype. The rearrangement links TRBV7-9 to TRBJ2-1, with TRBD1 as a possible D gene (6 bases). The germline V gene has CDR1 SEHNR and CDR2 FQNEAQ (reference sequence). The V end lost 5 bases, the J end lost 8 bases, and 13 bases lay between the germline ends. CDR3 length: 13 residues. The CDR3 DNA follows: TGTGCCAGCAGCCGAACAGGGTACGATGAGCAGTTCTTC. Protein product: CASSRTGYDEQFF. Full variable domain (missing parts from reference TRBV7-9 and TRBJ2-1): DTGVSQNPRHKITKRGQNVTFRCDPISEHNRLYWYRQTLGQGPEFLTYFQNEAQLEKSRLLSDRFSAERPKGSFSTLEIQRTEQGDSAMYLCASSRTGYDEQFFGPGTRLTVL.

This clonotype was seen a handful of times. The chain employs TRBV7-2 and TRBJ2-7; the match to TRBD2 covers 7 bases. J was trimmed by 3 bases and V by 1 base; bases with no gene match: 6. This CDR3 has 15 amino acids. Germline V gene lookup returns CDR1 SGHTA and CDR2 FQGNSA. The CDR3 coding sequence is TGTGCCAGCAGCTTAGGGGGAGGGACGGGCTACGAGCAGTACTTC. Its translation is CASSLGGGTGYEQYF.

This chain joins TRBV24-1 and TRBJ2-1; 10 bases align to TRBD2. This CDR3 is built from 14 residues. Trimming cost V 5 bases and J 6 bases; bases outside gene matches: 3. CDR1 is KGHDR, CDR2 SFDVKD, per germline. The CDR3 coding sequence is TGTGCCACCAGTGGGGCTAGCGGGAGCAATGAGCAGTTCTTC. Translating it yields CATSGASGSNEQFF.

This chain connects TRBV27 to TRBJ1-1; possibly TRBD1 for D (5 bases). Trimming cost V 1 base and J 1 base, with 13 bases left between them. The germline CDR1 and CDR2 sequences are MNHEY and SMNVEV (reference sequence). The CDR3 extends over 16 amino acids. DNA of the CDR3: TGTGCCAGCAGTTTATTTACCGGGACGGCGAACACTGAAGCTTTCTTT. It specifies CASSLFTGTANTEAFF.